This is a list of T cell receptor beta chains from one sample in a study of blood T cells in healthy people across ages. TCRdb re-called the 5' RACE reads with MiXCR, one entry per CDR3 protein. Of about 400,000 distinct CDR3 sequences in the sample, about half were seen once. The sample was blood. The receptor set was obtained from a man in his sixties in good health. The CDR3 runs from the conserved cysteine through the conserved F or W. A D gene is named only where the DNA matches it firmly. The size field is filled for only some rows; it gives once, few, many or a size class.

size	D	V	J	DNA	CDR3
-	-	TRBV7-2	TRBJ2-6	TGTGCCAGCAGCCGAGACTCTGGGACCAACGTCCTGACTTTC	CASSRDSGTNVLTF
-	TRBD2	TRBV7-9	TRBJ2-4	TGTGCCAGCAGCTTATTATCCCTAGCGGGAGGGCGTTCCAAAAACATTCAGTACTTC	CASSLLSLAGGRSKNIQYF
many	TRBD2	TRBV5-1	TRBJ2-1	TGCGCCAGCAGCTTGGTAGCCGGGACTAGCGGCGAGCAGTTCTTC	CASSLVAGTSGEQFF
few	TRBD2	TRBV29-1	TRBJ2-1	TGCAGCGTTCCCAGCGGGAGGGCCTACTACAATGAGCAGTTCTTC	CSVPSGRAYYNEQFF
few	-	TRBV20-1	TRBJ2-5	TGCAGTGCTAGCATATCAGGCTTTCAAGAGACCCAGTACTTC	CSASISGFQETQYF
-	-	TRBV9	TRBJ2-1	TGTGCCAGCAGCGTAGTTGGGGCTAGTATCGTCCATGAGCAGTTCTTC	CASSVVGASIVHEQFF
few	TRBD2	TRBV5-1	TRBJ2-7	TGCGCCAGCAGCCCCGGGACTAGCGGGACAAAAACCTACGAGCAGTACTTC	CASSPGTSGTKTYEQYF
-	-	TRBV12-3/TRBV12-4	TRBJ2-2	TGTGCCAGCAGCCTTACACTTAACACCGGGGAGCTGTTTTTT	CASSLTLNTGELFF
-	-	TRBV7-2	TRBJ1-2	TGTGCCAGCAGCTTAGAGGAACTCCGCGGCTATGGCTACACCTTC	CASSLEELRGYGYTF
once	-	TRBV6-2/TRBV6-3	TRBJ2-3	TGTGCCAGCAGACCGACGACTGGCGATACGCAGTATTTT	CASRPTTGDTQYF
-	TRBD1	TRBV27	TRBJ2-7	TGTGCCAGCAGGTCGGGTGCAGGGGGCTTCGGCTACGAGCAGTACTTC	CASRSGAGGFGYEQYF
few	TRBD1	TRBV2	TRBJ2-5	TGTGCCAGCAGCCGGGACAGCGGAGCCCAAGAGACCCAGTACTTC	CASSRDSGAQETQYF